This T cell receptor beta chain was sequenced for a study of blood T cell repertoires in COVID-19. Study details: Nucleic acid was either cDNA or gDNA, and it came from T cells, B-cell-depleted T cells, or PBMCs.

TCRdb's copy holds only in-frame clones and misses some; the assay was immunoSEQ multiplex PCR. The sample yields about 120,000 clones, over 75% seen once. This clone was seen a single time. The CDR3 spans 13 residues. The V end was cut by 7 bases, the J end by 6 bases, with 13 bases between. CDR1 is MNHEY, CDR2 SVGAGI, per germline. The rearrangement links TRBV6-5 to TRBJ1-5, with a possible D match to TRBD1 (6 bases). Sequencing was done on a sample of peripheral blood. This TCR derives from a man between 70 and 80 years old with active or convalescent COVID-19. The CDR3 spells CASKGGSGQPQHF. CDR3 nucleotide sequence: TGTGCCAGCAAAGGGGGTTCGGGTCAGCCCCAGCATTTT.